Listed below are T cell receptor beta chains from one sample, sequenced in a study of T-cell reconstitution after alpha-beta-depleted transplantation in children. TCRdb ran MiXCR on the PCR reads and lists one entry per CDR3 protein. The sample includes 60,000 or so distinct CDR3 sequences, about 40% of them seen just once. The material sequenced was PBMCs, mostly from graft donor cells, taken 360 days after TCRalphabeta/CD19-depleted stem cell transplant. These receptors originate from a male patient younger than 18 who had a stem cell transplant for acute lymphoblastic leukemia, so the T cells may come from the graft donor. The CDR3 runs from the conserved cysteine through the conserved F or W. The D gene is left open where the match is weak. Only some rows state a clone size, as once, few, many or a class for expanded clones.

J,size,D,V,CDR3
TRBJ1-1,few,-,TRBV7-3,CASSLIGIGATGRNTEAFF
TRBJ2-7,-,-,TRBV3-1,CASSPYQGSPYEQYF
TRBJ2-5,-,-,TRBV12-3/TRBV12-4,CASSFSIAYQETQYF
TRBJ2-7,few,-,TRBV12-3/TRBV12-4,CASSSLRTAREQYF
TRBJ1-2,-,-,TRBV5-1,CASSFTSSLDVCLHREDYGYTF
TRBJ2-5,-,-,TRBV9,CASSVTGSQETQYF
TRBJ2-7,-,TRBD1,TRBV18,CASSPNRDSKQYF
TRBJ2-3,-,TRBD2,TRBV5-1,CASSVLAGTDTQYF
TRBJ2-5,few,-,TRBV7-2,CASSFRGFPETQYF
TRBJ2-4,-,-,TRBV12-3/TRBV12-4,CASSQEQGRDIQYF
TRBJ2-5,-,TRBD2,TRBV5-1,CASSLKREVTQYF
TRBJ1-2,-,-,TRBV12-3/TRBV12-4,CARSRDYGYTF
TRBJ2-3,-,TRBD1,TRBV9,CASGPGQRTDTQYF
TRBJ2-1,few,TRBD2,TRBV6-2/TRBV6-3,CASSYVGGLRNEQFF
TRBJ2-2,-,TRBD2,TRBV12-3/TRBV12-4,CASSLRLAGAANTGELFF
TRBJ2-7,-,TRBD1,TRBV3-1,CASSYDRGPYEQYF
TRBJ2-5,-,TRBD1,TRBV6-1,CASSKTGTGGRGETQYF
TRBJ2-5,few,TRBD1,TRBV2,CASSDPRLGTANQETQYF
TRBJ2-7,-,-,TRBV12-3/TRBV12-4,CASSPGRTYEQYF
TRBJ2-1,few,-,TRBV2,CASVGEVPPEQFF
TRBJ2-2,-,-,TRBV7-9,CASNIALQNTGELFF
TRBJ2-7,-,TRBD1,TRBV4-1,CASSPLTGSLREQYF
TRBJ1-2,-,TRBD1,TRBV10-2,CASRDRIYGYTF
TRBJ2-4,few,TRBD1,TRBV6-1,CASSTARGQGWSENIQYF
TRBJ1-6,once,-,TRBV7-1,CASSSGVNDNSPLHF
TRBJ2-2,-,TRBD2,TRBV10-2,CASSESGLVRGELFF
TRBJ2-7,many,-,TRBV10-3,CAISDIKNGVYEQYF
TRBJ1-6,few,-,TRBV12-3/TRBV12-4,CASTARTLNSPLHF
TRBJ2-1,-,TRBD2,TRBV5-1,CASSSSGAGYNEQFF
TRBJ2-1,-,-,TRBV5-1,CASSLAWDISASNEQFF
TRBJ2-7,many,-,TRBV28,CASRAGTAEQYF
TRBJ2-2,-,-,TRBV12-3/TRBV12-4,CASSLAGTGELFF
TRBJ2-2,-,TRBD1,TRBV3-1,CASSQGTGYTGELFF
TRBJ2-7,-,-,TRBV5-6,CASSSLSYEQYF
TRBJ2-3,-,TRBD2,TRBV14,CASSWTGGITDTQYF
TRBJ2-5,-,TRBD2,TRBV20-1,CSAASGTSGMLETQYF
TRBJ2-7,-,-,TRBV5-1,CASSYDSYEQYF
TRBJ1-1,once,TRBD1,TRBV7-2,CASSTGTGGPEAFF
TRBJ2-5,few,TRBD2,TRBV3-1,CASSLKLTSGQETQYF
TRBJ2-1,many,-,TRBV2,CASSAYSYNEQFF